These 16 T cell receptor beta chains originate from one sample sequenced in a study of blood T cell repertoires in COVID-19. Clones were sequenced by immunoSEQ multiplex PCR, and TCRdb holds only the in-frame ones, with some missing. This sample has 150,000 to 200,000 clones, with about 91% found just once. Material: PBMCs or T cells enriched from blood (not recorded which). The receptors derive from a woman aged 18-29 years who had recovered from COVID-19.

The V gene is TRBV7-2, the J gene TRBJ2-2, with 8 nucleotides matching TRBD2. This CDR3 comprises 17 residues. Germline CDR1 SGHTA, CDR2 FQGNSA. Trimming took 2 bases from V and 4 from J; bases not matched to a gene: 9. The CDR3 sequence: CASSLFGGAGITGELFF. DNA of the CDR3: TGTGCCAGCAGCTTATTCGGGGGGGCCGGGATCACCGGGGAGCTGTTTTTT.

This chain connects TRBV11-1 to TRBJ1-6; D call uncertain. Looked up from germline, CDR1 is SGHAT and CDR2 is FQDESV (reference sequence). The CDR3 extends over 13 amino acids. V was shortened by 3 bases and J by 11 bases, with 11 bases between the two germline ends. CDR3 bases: TGTGCCAGCAGCTTTGGTCCTTCAGCACCCCTCCACTTT. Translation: CASSFGPSAPLHF.

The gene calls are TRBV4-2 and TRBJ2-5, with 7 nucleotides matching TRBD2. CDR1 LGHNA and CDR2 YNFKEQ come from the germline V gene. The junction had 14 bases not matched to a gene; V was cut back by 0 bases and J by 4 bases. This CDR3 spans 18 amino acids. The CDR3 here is CASSQEGLMRGKGETQYF. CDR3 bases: TGTGCCAGCAGCCAAGAGGGTTTGATGCGGGGGAAAGGAGAGACCCAGTACTTC.

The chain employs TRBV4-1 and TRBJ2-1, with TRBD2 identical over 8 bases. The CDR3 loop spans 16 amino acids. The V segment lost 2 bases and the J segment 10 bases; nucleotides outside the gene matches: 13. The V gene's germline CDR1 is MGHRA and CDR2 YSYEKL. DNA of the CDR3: TGCGCCAGCAGCCAACAAACCGGACTAGCAAGGAGGGAGCAGTTCTTC. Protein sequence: CASSQQTGLARREQFF.

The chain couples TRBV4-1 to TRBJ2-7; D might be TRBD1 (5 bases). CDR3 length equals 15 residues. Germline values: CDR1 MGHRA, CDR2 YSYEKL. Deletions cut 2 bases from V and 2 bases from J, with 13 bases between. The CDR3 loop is CASSQQDTGAYEQYF. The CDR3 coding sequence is TGCGCCAGCAGCCAACAGGACACCGGAGCCTACGAGCAGTACTTC.

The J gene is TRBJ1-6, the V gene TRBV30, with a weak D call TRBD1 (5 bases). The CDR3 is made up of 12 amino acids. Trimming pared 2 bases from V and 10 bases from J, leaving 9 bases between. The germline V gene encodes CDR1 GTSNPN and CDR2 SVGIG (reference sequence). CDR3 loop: CAWSTGVSPLHF. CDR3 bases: TGTGCCTGGAGTACGGGGGTCTCACCCCTCCACTTT.

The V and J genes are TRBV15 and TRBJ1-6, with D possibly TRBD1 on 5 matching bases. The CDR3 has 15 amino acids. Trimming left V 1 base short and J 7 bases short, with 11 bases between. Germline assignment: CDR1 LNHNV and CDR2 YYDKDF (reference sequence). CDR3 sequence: CATSRVQEGNSPLHF. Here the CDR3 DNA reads TGTGCCACCAGCAGAGTACAGGAGGGCAATTCACCCCTCCACTTT.

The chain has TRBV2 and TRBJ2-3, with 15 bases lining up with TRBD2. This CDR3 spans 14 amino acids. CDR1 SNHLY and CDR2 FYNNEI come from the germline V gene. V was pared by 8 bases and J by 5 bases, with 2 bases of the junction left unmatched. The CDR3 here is CASGGLAGGDTQYF. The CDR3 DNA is TGTGCCAGCGGGGGACTAGCGGGAGGAGATACGCAGTATTTT.

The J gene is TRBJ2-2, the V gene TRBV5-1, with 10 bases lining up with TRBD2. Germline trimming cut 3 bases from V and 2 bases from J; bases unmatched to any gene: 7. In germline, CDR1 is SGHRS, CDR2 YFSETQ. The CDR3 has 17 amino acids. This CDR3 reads CASSYGPSGGNTGELFF. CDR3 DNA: TGCGCCAGCAGCTATGGTCCTAGCGGGGGTAACACCGGGGAGCTGTTTTTT.

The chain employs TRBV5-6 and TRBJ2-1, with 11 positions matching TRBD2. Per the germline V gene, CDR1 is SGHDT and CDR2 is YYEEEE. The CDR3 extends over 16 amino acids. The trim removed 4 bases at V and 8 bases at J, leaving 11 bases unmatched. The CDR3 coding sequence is TGTGCCAGCAGCCTGGTCTTAGCGGGAGGGCAGGATGAGCAGTTCTTC. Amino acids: CASSLVLAGGQDEQFF. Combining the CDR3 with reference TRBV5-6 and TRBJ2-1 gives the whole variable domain DAGVTQSPTHLIKTRGQQVTLRCSPKSGHDTVSWYQQALGQGPQFIFQYYEEEERQRGNFPDRFSGHQFPNYSSELNVNALLLGDSALYLCASSLVLAGGQDEQFFGPGTRLTVL.

The CDR3 nucleotides read TGTGCCCCCCAGGCTAGCGGGAACAATGAGCAGTTCTTC. Amino acid sequence: CAPQASGNNEQFF. The chain carries TRBV28 and TRBJ2-1, with TRBD2 identical over 9 bases. The CDR3 loop spans 13 amino acids. Germline loops: CDR1 MDHEN, CDR2 SYDVKM. The junction had 7 bases not matched to a gene; V was cut back by 11 bases and J by 5 bases. Using reference TRBV28 and TRBJ2-1 for the parts outside the CDR3, the full variable domain is DVKVTQSSRYLVKRTGEKVFLECVQDMDHENMFWYRQDPGLGLRLIYFSYDVKMKEKGDIPEGYSVSREKKERFSLILESASTNQTSMYLCAPQASGNNEQFFGPGTRLTVL.

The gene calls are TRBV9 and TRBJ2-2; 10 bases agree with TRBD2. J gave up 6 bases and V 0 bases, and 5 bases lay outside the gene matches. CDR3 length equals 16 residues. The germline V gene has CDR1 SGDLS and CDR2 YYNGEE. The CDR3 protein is CASSVVAGGFAGELFF. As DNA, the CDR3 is TGTGCCAGCAGCGTAGTAGCGGGAGGATTCGCCGGGGAGCTGTTTTTT.

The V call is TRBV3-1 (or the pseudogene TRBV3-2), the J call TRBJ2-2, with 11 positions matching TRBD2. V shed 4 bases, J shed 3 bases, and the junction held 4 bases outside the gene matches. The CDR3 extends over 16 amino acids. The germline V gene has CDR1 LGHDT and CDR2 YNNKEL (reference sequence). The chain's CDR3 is CASSRTSGRDTGELFF. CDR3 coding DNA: TGTGCCAGCAGCCGTACTAGCGGGAGAGACACCGGGGAGCTGTTTTTT.

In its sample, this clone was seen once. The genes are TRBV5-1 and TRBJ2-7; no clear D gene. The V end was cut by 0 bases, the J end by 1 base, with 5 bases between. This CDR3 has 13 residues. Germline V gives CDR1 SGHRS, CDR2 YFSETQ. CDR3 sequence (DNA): TGCGCCAGCAGCTTGGCCAGATCCTACGAGCAGTACTTC. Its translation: CASSLARSYEQYF.

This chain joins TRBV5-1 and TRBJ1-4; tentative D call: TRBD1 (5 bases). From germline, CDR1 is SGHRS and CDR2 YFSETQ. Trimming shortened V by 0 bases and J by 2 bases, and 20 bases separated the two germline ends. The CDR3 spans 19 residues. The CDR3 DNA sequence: TGCGCCAGCAGCTTGGGAGAGGGTCCAGGCGGGGCCACTAATGAAAAACTGTTTTTT. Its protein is CASSLGEGPGGATNEKLFF.

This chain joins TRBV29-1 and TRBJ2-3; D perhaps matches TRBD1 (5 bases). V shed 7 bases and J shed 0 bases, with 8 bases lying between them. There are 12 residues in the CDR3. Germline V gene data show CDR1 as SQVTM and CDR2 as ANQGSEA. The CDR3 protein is CSGTPSTDTQYF. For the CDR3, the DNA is TGCAGCGGGACACCAAGCACAGATACGCAGTATTTT.